The TCR beta chain described here comes from a study of T cell responses to AZD1222 COVID-19 vaccine. Study-wide background: Pooled together were second doses at about 4 or about 12 weeks. Study observations and caveats: Among the donors, most were white British and more were female, and clonal diversity was possibly underestimated. Repertoire sampling happened only post peak T cell response.

The repertoire was sequenced with immunoSEQ multiplex PCR; TCRdb's copy has only in-frame clones and lacks some. This sample has 95,000 to 110,000 clones, with 90% to 95% found just once. CDR1 is KGHSH and CDR2 is LQKENI in the germline V gene. The V gene lost 4 bases and the J gene lost 0 bases, with 12 bases spanning the gap. CDR3 length: 15 residues. Of note for this clone: The antigen remains unidentified.

The clonotype originates from an adult in good health. Source: peripheral blood, taken on day 0 of AZD1222 vaccination. This rearrangement joins TRBV18 to TRBJ1-2, with D possibly TRBD1 on 5 matching bases. CDR3: CASSQGTVTNYGYTF. The CDR3 DNA reads TGTGCCAGCTCACAGGGGACTGTAACTAACTATGGCTACACCTTC.